Here is one T cell receptor beta chain with its context. The CDR3 has 16 amino acids. Trimming removed 2 bases from V and 0 bases from J, with 13 bases in between. Germline values: CDR1 MGHRA, CDR2 YSYEKL. Method: immunoSEQ multiplex PCR; TCRdb's copy keeps in-frame clones and lacks some. The sample includes approximately 150,000 clones, around 83% of them seen just once. The sample belongs to a study of blood T cell repertoires in COVID-19. The sequence was collected from a woman in her fifties or sixties with COVID-19, enrolled during active disease. V and J are TRBV4-1 and TRBJ2-5; D possibly corresponds to TRBD1 (6 bases). Sequenced material: peripheral blood. In DNA, the CDR3 is TGCGCCAGCAGCCAACCTGGGACAAAGTACCAAGAGACCCAGTACTTC. Translation: CASSQPGTKYQETQYF.